The 24 T cell receptor beta chains below come from one sample, sequenced in a study of shared T cell receptors in the human thymus. Sequencing was performed with immunoSEQ multiplex PCR; in TCRdb, only in-frame clones are kept and a portion is missing. Of about 610,000 clones in the sample, approximately 90% were seen once. The sample also formed part of further work on human thymus T cells.

Sequenced: thymocytes. These receptor sequences come from a boy under two years old with a congenital heart defect.

The chain joins TRBV11-2 to TRBJ1-5, with a weak D call TRBD1 (6 bases). The CDR3 runs to 17 residues. With 1 base removed from V and 3 bases from J, the gap between germline ends came to 16 bases. Germline lookup yields CDR1 SGHAT and CDR2 FQNNGV. In nucleotides, the CDR3 is TGTGCCAGCAGCTTAGGGCCACCCGGGACAATCAATCAGCCCCAGCATTTT. Its translation is CASSLGPPGTINQPQHF.

This clone showed up just a few times. The V call is TRBV27, the J call TRBJ2-7; 13 bases match TRBD2. V lost 10 bases and J lost 4; bases outside the gene matches: 4. This CDR3 region has 13 residues. Germline V CDR1 and CDR2: MNHEY, SMNVEV (reference sequence). The CDR3 bases are TGTGCCACCGGACTAGCGGGAGAGTACGAGCAGTACTTC. Residues: CATGLAGEYEQYF.

J is TRBJ1-3 and V is TRBV4-3, with D possibly matching TRBD1 (6 bases). The CDR3 covers 20 residues. The germline V gene has CDR1 LGHNA and CDR2 YSLEER. Trimming removed 1 base at V and 2 bases at J, with 24 bases between. CDR3 region: CASSQGETGHSSSTGNTIYF. CDR3 in DNA: TGCGCCAGCAGCCAAGGGGAGACAGGCCACTCATCAAGTACTGGAAACACCATATATTTT.

This sequence joins TRBV5-1 and TRBJ2-1, with 13 nucleotides matching TRBD2. Germline loops: CDR1 SGHRS, CDR2 YFSETQ. V lost 0 bases and J lost 4; bases outside the gene matches: 7. The CDR3 extends over 18 amino acids. Here the CDR3 reads CASSLAPGTSGEYNEQFF. In DNA, the CDR3 is TGCGCCAGCAGCTTGGCCCCCGGGACTAGCGGGGAATACAATGAGCAGTTCTTC.

The chain couples TRBV9 to TRBJ1-3; TRBD1 matches at 8 bases. CDR1 and CDR2 (germline): SGDLS, YYNGEE. There are 19 residues in the CDR3. V lost 0 bases to trimming and J lost 0 bases; unmatched junction nucleotides: 11. CDR3 region: CASSVEGPVGTGSGNTIYF. The CDR3 DNA follows: TGTGCCAGCAGCGTAGAAGGCCCAGTAGGGACAGGCTCTGGAAACACCATATATTTT.

This clone has only one observation. This rearrangement joins TRBV4-2 to TRBJ1-3, with D possibly matching TRBD1 (5 bases). This CDR3 comprises 17 residues. Trimming removed 0 bases from V and 0 bases from J, with 12 bases in between. Germline assignment: CDR1 LGHNA and CDR2 YNFKEQ. As DNA, the CDR3 is TGTGCCAGCAGCCAAGATAAGGGGCGGAGCTCTGGAAACACCATATATTTT. It codes for CASSQDKGRSSGNTIYF.

The chain employs TRBV7-4 and TRBJ1-1; D uncertain. V lost 4 bases and J lost 2, with 14 bases in between. This CDR3 has 15 residues. CDR1 is SGHVT, CDR2 SQSDAQ, per germline. The CDR3 reads CASSSLIGINTEAFF. The CDR3, as DNA: TGTGCCAGCAGCTCACTAATCGGGATCAACACTGAAGCTTTCTTT. Drawing the rest from reference TRBV7-4 and TRBJ1-1, the complete variable domain is GAGVSQSPRYKVAKRGRDVALRCDSISGHVTLYWYRQTLGQGSEVLTYSQSDAQRDKSGRPSGRFSAERPERSVSTLKIQRTEQGDSAVYLCASSSLIGINTEAFFGQGTRLTVV.

This clone was seen only a few times. The chain links TRBV6-6 to TRBJ1-1; TRBD1 matches at 9 bases. Trimming removed 7 bases from V and 0 bases from J; junction bases left unmatched: 9. The germline CDR1 and CDR2 sequences are MNHNY and SVGAGI (reference sequence). This CDR3 comprises 16 residues. The CDR3 region is CASTQGQGIMNTEAFF. CDR3 nucleotides: TGTGCCAGCACCCAAGGACAGGGGATAATGAACACTGAAGCTTTCTTT.

The chain links TRBV25-1 to TRBJ2-5, with 12 nucleotides matching TRBD2. V was pared by 2 bases and J by 9 bases, with 10 bases of the junction left unmatched. The length of the CDR3 is 16 residues. Germline V CDR1 and CDR2: MGHDK, SYGVNS. The CDR3 DNA is TGTGCCAGCAGTGAAAGAGGGCTAGCGGGGGGGAGCGCCCAGTACTTC. Translation gives CASSERGLAGGSAQYF.

The rearrangement links TRBV5-6 to TRBJ1-1; D might be TRBD1 (5 bases). V shed 1 base and J shed 0 bases, with 19 bases lying between them. Germline assignment: CDR1 SGHDT and CDR2 YYEEEE. The CDR3 loop spans 18 amino acids. CDR3: CASSLSWGLLDLNTEAFF. CDR3 DNA sequence: TGTGCCAGCAGCTTGTCTTGGGGCCTCTTAGACTTGAACACTGAAGCTTTCTTT.

V and J are TRBV14 and TRBJ2-7, with a tentative D call TRBD2 (6 bases). The germline CDR1 and CDR2 sequences are SGHDN and FVKESK. The length of the CDR3 is 15 residues. Deletions cut 5 bases from V and 4 bases from J, with 18 bases between. The CDR3 DNA reads TGTGCCAGCAGCAAGGGGCGGGGACCGTTATACGAGCAGTACTTC. Its protein product is CASSKGRGPLYEQYF.

The gene calls are TRBV7-9 and TRBJ2-1, with a tentative D call TRBD2 (6 bases). Germline CDR1 and CDR2: SEHNR and FQNEAQ (reference sequence). Trimming pared 1 base from V and 7 bases from J, leaving 11 bases between. This CDR3 region has 14 residues. The CDR3 loop reads CASSLEEGLNEQFF. The CDR3 DNA reads as TGTGCCAGCAGCTTAGAGGAGGGTTTGAATGAGCAGTTCTTC. Looking up the rest from reference TRBV7-9 and TRBJ2-1 gives the full variable domain: DTGVSQNPRHKITKRGQNVTFRCDPISEHNRLYWYRQTLGQGPEFLTYFQNEAQLEKSRLLSDRFSAERPKGSFSTLEIQRTEQGDSAMYLCASSLEEGLNEQFFGPGTRLTVL.

The chain links TRBV5-6 to TRBJ2-7, with D possibly being TRBD2 (5 bases). The CDR3 is made up of 15 amino acids. In germline, CDR1 is SGHDT, CDR2 YYEEEE. Trimming cost V 4 bases and J 7 bases, with 21 bases left between them. This chain's CDR3 is CASSDHGSGFEEQYF. In DNA, the CDR3 is TGTGCCAGCAGCGACCACGGGTCGGGGTTCGAGGAGCAGTACTTC.

The V gene is TRBV11-2, the J gene TRBJ2-4; 10 bases are a match to TRBD2. This CDR3 is built from 15 residues. Per germline, CDR1 SGHAT and CDR2 FQNNGV. V was clipped by 3 bases and J by 7 bases; unmatched bases: 6. This CDR3 is CASSFHLAGENIQYF. The CDR3 DNA reads as TGTGCCAGCAGCTTCCATCTAGCGGGAGAGAACATTCAGTACTTC.

The genes are TRBV25-1 and TRBJ2-7; TRBD1 agrees at 7 bases. CDR1 and CDR2 from the germline V gene are MGHDK and SYGVNS. V trimming: 2 bases; J trimming: 3 bases; junction bases outside the gene matches: 10. This CDR3 region has 16 residues. CDR3 nucleotides: TGTGCCAGCAGTGAAGACCGGACAGGAAGGAACTACGAGCAGTACTTC. This encodes CASSEDRTGRNYEQYF.

The chain joins TRBV7-2 to TRBJ2-1, with D possibly TRBD2 on 5 matching bases. The V and J ends lost 1 base and 8 bases respectively, with 15 bases between them. Germline V gene sequence: CDR1 SGHTA, CDR2 FQGNSA. The CDR3 has 15 amino acids. The CDR3 loop reads CASSLVRGAGHEQFF. The CDR3 DNA reads as TGTGCCAGCAGCTTAGTTCGGGGAGCTGGCCATGAGCAGTTCTTC.

Only one count was recorded for this clone. CDR3 sequence (DNA): TGTGCCAGCAGGTCGAAGCGGGAGGACACCTACGAGCAGTACTTC. Protein: CASRSKREDTYEQYF. The chain carries TRBV7-4 and TRBJ2-7; 9 bases align to TRBD2. The J segment lost 2 bases and the V segment lost 6 bases, leaving 8 bases of the junction unmatched. Germline CDR1 reads SGHVT; CDR2 reads SQSDAQ. The length of the CDR3 is 15 residues.

This clone has only one observation. V and J are TRBV29-1 and TRBJ2-1; 9 bases map to TRBD1. The junction had 12 bases not matched to a gene; V was cut back by 8 bases and J by 7 bases. Looked up from germline, CDR1 is SQVTM and CDR2 is ANQGSEA. CDR3 length: 14 amino acids. CDR3: CSLWDRDGGNEQFF. CDR3 nucleotides: TGCAGCCTGTGGGACAGGGATGGGGGGAATGAGCAGTTCTTC.

CDR3 DNA sequence: TGTGCCAGCAGTTGGGGGGATACAGGGGAGCTGTTTTTT. Translating it yields CASSWGDTGELFF. V gene TRBV6-5 combines with J gene TRBJ2-2; D possibly corresponds to TRBD2 (6 bases). The V end lost 4 bases, the J end lost 8 bases, and 11 bases lay between the germline ends. The V gene's germline CDR1 is MNHEY and CDR2 SVGAGI. The CDR3 covers 13 residues.

This clone was counted once. This chain links TRBV4-3 with TRBJ2-7; 8 nucleotides agree with TRBD2. Trimming at V came to 0 bases and at J to 3 bases, leaving 7 bases not matched to a gene. Germline values: CDR1 LGHNA, CDR2 YSLEER. The CDR3 length is 16 residues. This CDR3 is CASSQDSAAGGYEQYF. CDR3 DNA: TGCGCCAGCAGCCAAGATAGTGCCGCGGGGGGCTACGAGCAGTACTTC.

CDR3 protein: CASSTSGLAGGETQYF. The CDR3 nucleotides are TGTGCCAGTAGTACATCAGGACTAGCGGGAGGAGAGACCCAGTACTTC. The chain recombines TRBV19 with TRBJ2-5; 14 nucleotides agree with TRBD2. Germline CDR1 LNHDA, CDR2 SQIVND (reference sequence). Germline trimming cut 4 bases from V and 4 bases from J; bases unmatched to any gene: 5. The CDR3 covers 16 residues.

The gene calls are TRBV5-4 and TRBJ2-5; D call uncertain. From germline, CDR1 is SGHNT and CDR2 YYREEE (reference sequence). CDR3 length equals 14 residues. V lost 4 bases to trimming and J lost 5 bases, with 15 bases between them. The CDR3 DNA reads TGTGCCAGCAGCCCGCACACGGGTTGGGAGACCCAGTACTTC. Translating gives CASSPHTGWETQYF.

The genes are TRBV4-2 and TRBJ2-7; 10 nucleotides agree with TRBD2. This CDR3 spans 17 amino acids. The V gene end was trimmed by 3 bases and the J gene end by 6 bases; junction bases not matched to a gene: 14. Germline CDR1 and CDR2: LGHNA and YNFKEQ. The CDR3 spells CASSQAGLAEIGLEQYF. The CDR3, as DNA: TGTGCCAGCAGCCAGGCTGGACTAGCGGAAATCGGGCTCGAGCAGTACTTC.

The chain couples TRBV19 to TRBJ2-1; 8 bases fit TRBD2. The V and J ends lost 5 bases and 5 bases, in that order; junction bases with no gene match: 11. CDR1 and CDR2 from the germline V gene are LNHDA and SQIVND (reference sequence). This CDR3 comprises 16 residues. Here the CDR3 reads CASSARLAGLDNEQFF. The CDR3 DNA is TGTGCCAGTAGTGCTCGGCTAGCGGGCCTTGACAATGAGCAGTTCTTC.